The 27 T cell receptor beta chains below come from one sample, sequenced in a study of cytomegalovirus exposure and HLA in healthy donors. PCR used 60 Vbeta primers and 13 Jbeta primers. Clones were read by immunoSEQ multiplex PCR, and TCRdb kept only the in-frame ones, dropping some. The table shows approximately 190,000 clones, with around 86% occurring only once. The specimen sequenced was PBMCs. These receptors were taken from a young man in good health and CMV-seronegative.

The chain couples TRBV18 to TRBJ2-4; D perhaps matches TRBD1 (5 bases). V was pared by 3 bases and J by 0 bases, with 21 bases between. Per the germline V gene, CDR1 is KGHSH and CDR2 is LQKENI. This CDR3 contains 19 residues. The CDR3 nucleotides are TGTGCCAGCTCACCGCTACGGCCAGGGAAGGAGCTAGCCAAAAACATTCAGTACTTC. Translated, it gives CASSPLRPGKELAKNIQYF.

V gene TRBV6-4 combines with J gene TRBJ2-2; 8 bases map to TRBD2. Trimming at V came to 0 bases and at J to 6 bases, leaving 12 bases not matched to a gene. CDR1 and CDR2 from the germline V gene are MRHNA and SNTAGT. This CDR3 comprises 18 residues. The CDR3 DNA reads TGTGCCAGCAGTGACTCGGGGGTAGCGGGACGCCCAGCCGGGGAGCTGTTTTTT. This translates into CASSDSGVAGRPAGELFF.

The chain is built from TRBV28 and TRBJ1-5; 8 positions match TRBD1. The V and J ends lost 4 bases and 7 bases, in that order; junction bases with no gene match: 6. Looked up from germline, CDR1 is MDHEN and CDR2 is SYDVKM. This CDR3 is 14 amino acids long. In DNA, the CDR3 is TGTGCCAGCAGTTACCGACAGGGGAAGCAGCCCCAGCATTTT. As protein: CASSYRQGKQPQHF.

V is TRBV5-1 and J is TRBJ1-6; D not certain. Germline V CDR1 and CDR2: SGHRS, YFSETQ. V lost 1 base, J lost 5 bases, and 4 bases lay in between. This CDR3 contains 13 residues. DNA for the CDR3: TGCGCCAGCAGCTTGCAGGATAATTCACCCCTCCACTTT. Translated, it gives CASSLQDNSPLHF.

The CDR3 sequence is CASSLLPREPQHF. CDR3 sequence (DNA): TGTGCCAGCAGCTTACTCCCGCGGGAGCCCCAGCATTTT. V gene TRBV7-6 combines with J gene TRBJ1-5; no firm D call. This CDR3 is 13 amino acids long. Trimming cost V 2 bases and J 8 bases, with 10 bases left between them. Germline-derived CDR1 and CDR2 are SGHVS and FNYEAQ. The whole variable domain, remainder taken from reference TRBV7-6 and TRBJ1-5, is GAGVSQSPRYKVTKRGQDVALRCDPISGHVSLYWYRQALGQGPEFLTYFNYEAQQDKSGLPNDRFSAERPEGSISTLTIQRTEQRDSAMYRCASSLLPREPQHFGDGTRLSIL.

This clone showed up just a few times. V is TRBV27 and J is TRBJ1-1, with a weak D call TRBD1 (6 bases). The CDR3 totals 14 residues. Trimming shortened V by 6 bases and J by 0 bases, and 11 bases separated the two germline ends. Germline CDR1 reads MNHEY; CDR2 reads SMNVEV (reference sequence). The DNA of the CDR3 is TGTGCCAGCAGGCGACAGGCGATGAACACTGAAGCTTTCTTT. Translated, it gives CASRRQAMNTEAFF.

The J gene is TRBJ2-7, the V gene TRBV7-8; 14 nucleotides line up with TRBD2. The V gene end was trimmed by 3 bases and the J gene end by 7 bases; junction bases not matched to a gene: 5. Germline V gene lookup returns CDR1 SGHVS and CDR2 FQNEAQ. This CDR3 has 15 residues. This CDR3 reads CASSLTSGRVQEQYF. CDR3 bases: TGTGCCAGCAGCTTGACTAGCGGGAGGGTGCAAGAGCAGTACTTC.

This chain connects TRBV5-6 to TRBJ2-2; 7 bases align to TRBD1. The CDR3 consists of 15 residues. The V segment lost 4 bases and the J segment 4 bases; nucleotides outside the gene matches: 7. In germline, CDR1 is SGHDT, CDR2 YYEEEE. CDR3 nucleotides: TGTGCCAGCAGCCGACGGACAGGAGTCACCGGGGAGCTGTTTTTT. It is translated as CASSRRTGVTGELFF.

The chain uses TRBV7-9 and TRBJ2-1, with TRBD2 matching 11 bases. Germline-derived CDR1 and CDR2 are SEHNR and FQNEAQ (reference sequence). After removal of 5 bases from V and 9 bases from J, the junction contained 9 bases not matched to a gene. The CDR3 consists of 15 residues. The CDR3 region is CASSQSSGRAFEQFF. The DNA for the CDR3 is TGTGCCAGCAGCCAAAGTAGCGGGAGGGCCTTTGAGCAGTTCTTC.

This chain links TRBV5-6 with TRBJ2-1; 11 bases match TRBD2. The CDR3 is made up of 16 amino acids. Unmatched junction bases numbered 3, after V lost 1 base and J lost 3 bases. Germline CDR1 reads SGHDT; CDR2 reads YYEEEE. The CDR3 DNA reads as TGTGCCAGCAGCTTGAAAGGACTAGCGGGCTACAATGAGCAGTTCTTC. As protein: CASSLKGLAGYNEQFF.

The chain uses TRBV5-8 and TRBJ2-6; D gene unclear. The V gene lost 2 bases and the J gene lost 0 bases, with 9 bases spanning the gap. The germline V gene encodes CDR1 SGHTS and CDR2 YDEGEE. This CDR3 contains 16 residues. The DNA of the CDR3 is TGTGCCAGCAGCTTTCACCTCGGCTCTGGGGCCAACGTCCTGACTTTC. This codes for CASSFHLGSGANVLTF.

The chain combines TRBV5-1 with TRBJ2-7, with TRBD1 as a possible D gene (6 bases). Germline V gene sequence: CDR1 SGHRS, CDR2 YFSETQ. The length of the CDR3 is 13 residues. Trimming stripped 4 bases from V and 5 bases from J, with 13 bases between. The CDR3 loop is CASSNRVDNEQYF. In DNA form, the CDR3 reads TGCGCCAGCAGCAACAGGGTTGACAACGAGCAGTACTTC.

The rearrangement links TRBV6-1 to TRBJ1-1; 7 positions agree with TRBD1. Trimming took 5 bases from V and 8 from J; bases not matched to a gene: 11. This CDR3 has 14 amino acids. In germline, CDR1 is MNHNS, CDR2 SASEGT. The CDR3 sequence is CASSLTGTAPEAFF. The CDR3 nucleotides read TGTGCCAGCAGTTTAACCGGGACAGCTCCCGAAGCTTTCTTT.

This clone showed up just a few times. The chain is built from TRBV5-4 and TRBJ1-2; 7 bases map to TRBD1. In germline, CDR1 is SGHNT, CDR2 YYREEE (reference sequence). V shed 0 bases, J shed 6 bases, and the junction held 2 bases outside the gene matches. The CDR3 sequence is 13 residues long. CDR3 residues: CASSLGTGHGYTF. The CDR3, as DNA: TGTGCCAGCAGCTTGGGGACAGGTCATGGCTACACCTTC. Together with reference TRBV5-4 and TRBJ1-2, the CDR3 gives the full variable domain: ETGVTQSPTHLIKTRGQQVTLRCSSQSGHNTVSWYQQALGQGPQFIFQYYREEENGRGNFPPRFSGLQFPNYSSELNVNALELDDSALYLCASSLGTGHGYTFGSGTRLTVV.

The chain is built from TRBV7-9 and TRBJ2-7; perhaps TRBD1 as D (6 bases). V was pared by 5 bases and J by 4 bases, with 18 bases between. Germline CDR1 SEHNR, CDR2 FQNEAQ (reference sequence). The CDR3 length is 15 residues. The CDR3 is CASSLISRGVYEQYF. The CDR3 coding sequence is TGTGCCAGCAGCCTCATTTCCAGGGGAGTTTACGAGCAGTACTTC.

The chain carries TRBV11-1 and TRBJ2-1; possibly TRBD1 for D (6 bases). The CDR3 spans 17 residues. Trimming shortened V by 5 bases and J by 0 bases, and 17 bases separated the two germline ends. Germline V lookup: CDR1 SGHAT, CDR2 FQDESV (reference sequence). CDR3 sequence (DNA): TGTGCCAGCAGCCACGAACCCACAGGGAGCTCCTACAATGAGCAGTTCTTC. Encoded protein: CASSHEPTGSSYNEQFF.

The rearrangement uses TRBV4-2 and TRBJ2-1; the match to TRBD2 covers 9 bases. Trimming cost V 0 bases and J 7 bases; bases outside gene matches: 10. Per the germline V gene, CDR1 is LGHNA and CDR2 is YNFKEQ. The CDR3 sequence is 17 residues long. The DNA for the CDR3 is TGTGCCAGCAGCCAAGATCGTTCTAGCGGGAAGGGGAATGAGCAGTTCTTC. Amino acids: CASSQDRSSGKGNEQFF.

There are a few counts of this clone. The V call is TRBV10-1, the J call TRBJ2-3, with TRBD2 matching 11 bases. After removal of 6 bases from V and 2 bases from J, the junction contained 7 bases not matched to a gene. CDR1 is WNHNN, CDR2 SYGVQD, per germline (reference sequence). This CDR3 is built from 16 residues. The CDR3 region has the DNA TGCGCCAGCAGCGCGGGACTAGCGGTCGACACAGATACGCAGTATTTT. Protein product: CASSAGLAVDTDTQYF.

The chain joins TRBV27 to TRBJ1-6; D remains unclear. CDR1 is MNHEY, CDR2 SMNVEV, per germline (reference sequence). The V end lost 0 bases, the J end lost 3 bases, and 9 bases lay between the germline ends. The length of the CDR3 is 16 residues. CDR3: CASSLSPILYNSPLHF. The CDR3 DNA sequence: TGTGCCAGCAGTTTATCACCGATACTCTATAATTCACCCCTCCACTTT.

J is TRBJ2-7 and V is TRBV5-1, with 9 bases matching TRBD1. Germline lookup yields CDR1 SGHRS and CDR2 YFSETQ. With 6 bases clipped from V and 6 bases from J, the junction kept 22 bases outside the gene matches. This CDR3 comprises 18 residues. The CDR3 sequence is CASNSLTGGSPVVCEQYF. The CDR3 DNA reads TGCGCCAGCAATTCGTTGACAGGGGGTTCCCCGGTCGTATGCGAGCAGTACTTC.

The chain links TRBV5-6 to TRBJ1-2; possible D gene TRBD1, 6 bases. From germline, CDR1 is SGHDT and CDR2 YYEEEE. V lost 3 bases and J lost 4, with 16 bases in between. CDR3 length: 15 amino acids. The CDR3 is CASSSTSTGPYGYTF. The CDR3 region has the DNA TGTGCCAGCAGCTCCACCTCGACAGGACCCTATGGCTACACCTTC. Full variable domain (rest looked up from reference TRBV5-6 and TRBJ1-2): DAGVTQSPTHLIKTRGQQVTLRCSPKSGHDTVSWYQQALGQGPQFIFQYYEEEERQRGNFPDRFSGHQFPNYSSELNVNALLLGDSALYLCASSSTSTGPYGYTFGSGTRLTVV.

This clone appeared a few times. The gene calls are TRBV7-8 and TRBJ2-5; a weak D match, TRBD1 (5 bases). The CDR3 has 15 residues. V was trimmed by 5 bases and J by 3 bases, leaving 16 bases between them. Germline loops: CDR1 SGHVS, CDR2 FQNEAQ. The CDR3 nucleotides are TGTGCCAGCAGCGCCAGTACGTGGGGCGAAGAGACCCAGTACTTC. It translates to CASSASTWGEETQYF.

The rearrangement joins TRBV5-1 to TRBJ2-3, with 7 bases identical to TRBD1. This CDR3 has 17 residues. The V segment lost 0 bases and the J segment 0 bases; nucleotides outside the gene matches: 7. Germline lookup yields CDR1 SGHRS and CDR2 YFSETQ. The CDR3 spells CASSLAPQQGSTDTQYF. CDR3 nucleotide sequence: TGCGCCAGCAGCTTGGCCCCCCAACAGGGGAGCACAGATACGCAGTATTTT.

The chain recombines TRBV4-1 with TRBJ2-2, with 7 bases identical to TRBD2. Trimming took 0 bases from V and 3 from J; bases not matched to a gene: 7. CDR3 size: 17 residues. The germline CDR1 and CDR2 sequences are MGHRA and YSYEKL. The CDR3 reads CASSQDQRAGYTGELFF. The CDR3 DNA follows: TGCGCCAGCAGCCAAGATCAGCGAGCGGGGTACACCGGGGAGCTGTTTTTT.

This chain connects TRBV7-8 to TRBJ1-2, with D unclear. V was cut by 5 bases and J by 4 bases, with 17 bases left in between. Germline CDR1 SGHVS, CDR2 FQNEAQ. The CDR3 is 15 residues long. The chain's CDR3 is CASSVRNVEPYGYTF. As DNA, the CDR3 is TGTGCCAGCAGCGTCAGGAACGTGGAACCCTATGGCTACACCTTC.

This sequence joins TRBV28 and TRBJ1-2, with unresolved D. Germline loops: CDR1 MDHEN, CDR2 SYDVKM. V lost 4 bases to trimming and J lost 9 bases, with 24 bases between them. The CDR3 is 16 residues long. The CDR3 nucleotides are TGTGCCAGCAGTTCCCCGGGGTCTAGGGAAAGGCTGAGCTACACCTTC. This gives the protein CASSSPGSRERLSYTF.

V and J are TRBV19 and TRBJ1-5, with 7 bases identical to TRBD1. In germline, CDR1 is LNHDA, CDR2 SQIVND (reference sequence). This CDR3 region has 16 residues. With V trimmed by 5 bases and J by 0 bases, 7 bases remained unmatched. CDR3: CASSYDRAVSNQPQHF. DNA of the CDR3: TGTGCCAGTAGTTACGACAGGGCAGTTAGCAATCAGCCCCAGCATTTT.